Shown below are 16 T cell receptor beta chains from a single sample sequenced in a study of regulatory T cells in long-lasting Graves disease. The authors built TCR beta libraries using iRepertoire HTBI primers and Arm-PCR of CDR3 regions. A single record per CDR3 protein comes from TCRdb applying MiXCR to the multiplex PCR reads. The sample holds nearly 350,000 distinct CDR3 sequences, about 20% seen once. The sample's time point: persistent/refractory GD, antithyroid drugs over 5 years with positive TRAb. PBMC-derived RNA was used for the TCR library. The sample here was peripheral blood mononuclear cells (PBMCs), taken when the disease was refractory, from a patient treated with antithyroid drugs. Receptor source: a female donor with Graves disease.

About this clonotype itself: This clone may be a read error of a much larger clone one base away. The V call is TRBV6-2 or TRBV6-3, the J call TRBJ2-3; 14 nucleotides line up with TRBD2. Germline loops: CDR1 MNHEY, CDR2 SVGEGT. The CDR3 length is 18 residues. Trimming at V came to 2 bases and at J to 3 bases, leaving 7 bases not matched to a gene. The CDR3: CASSYTRTSGGRTDTQYF. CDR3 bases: TGTGCCAGCAGTTACACTCGGACTAGCGGGGGGAGAACAGATACGCAGTATTTT.

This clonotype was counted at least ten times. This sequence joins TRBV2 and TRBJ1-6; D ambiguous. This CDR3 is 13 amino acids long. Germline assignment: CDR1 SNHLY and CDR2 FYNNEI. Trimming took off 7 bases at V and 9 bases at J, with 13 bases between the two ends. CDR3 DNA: TGTGCCAGCACGAATATCCAGGTTTCACCCCTCCACTTT. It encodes CASTNIQVSPLHF. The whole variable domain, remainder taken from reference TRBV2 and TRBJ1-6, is EPEVTQTPSHQVTQMGQEVILRCVPISNHLYFYWYRQILGQKVEFLVSFYNNEISEKSEIFDDQFSVERPDGSNFTLKIRSTKLEDSAMYFCASTNIQVSPLHFGNGTRLTVT.

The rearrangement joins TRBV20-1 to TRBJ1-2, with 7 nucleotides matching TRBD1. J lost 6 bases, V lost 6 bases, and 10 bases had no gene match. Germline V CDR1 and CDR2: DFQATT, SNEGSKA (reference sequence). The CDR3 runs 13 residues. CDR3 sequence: CSAGRDRRDGYTF. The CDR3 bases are TGCAGTGCGGGGAGGGACAGAAGAGATGGCTACACCTTC.

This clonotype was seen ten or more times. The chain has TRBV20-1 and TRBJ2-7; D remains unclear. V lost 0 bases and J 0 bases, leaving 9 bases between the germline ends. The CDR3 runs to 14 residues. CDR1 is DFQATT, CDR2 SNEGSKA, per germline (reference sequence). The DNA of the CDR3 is TGCAGTGCTAGAGATCGATGGAGCTCCTACGAGCAGTACTTC. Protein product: CSARDRWSSYEQYF.

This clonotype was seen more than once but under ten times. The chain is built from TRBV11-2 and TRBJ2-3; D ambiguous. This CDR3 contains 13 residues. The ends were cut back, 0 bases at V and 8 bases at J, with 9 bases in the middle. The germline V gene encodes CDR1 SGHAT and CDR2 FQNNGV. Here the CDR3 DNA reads TGTGCCAGCAGCTTAGACAGTGGAAGTACGCAGTATTTT. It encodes CASSLDSGSTQYF.

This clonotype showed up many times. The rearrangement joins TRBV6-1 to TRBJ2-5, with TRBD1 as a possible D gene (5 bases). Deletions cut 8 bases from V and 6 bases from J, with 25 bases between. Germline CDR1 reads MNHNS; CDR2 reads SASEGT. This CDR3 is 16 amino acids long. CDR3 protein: CASGSPRVGNEKTQYF. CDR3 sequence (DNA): TGTGCCAGCGGCTCCCCCAGGGTTGGGAACGAGAAGACCCAGTACTTC.

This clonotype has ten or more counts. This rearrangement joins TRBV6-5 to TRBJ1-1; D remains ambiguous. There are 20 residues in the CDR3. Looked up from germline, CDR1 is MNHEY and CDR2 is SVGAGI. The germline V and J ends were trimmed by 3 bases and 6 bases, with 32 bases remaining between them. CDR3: CASSYSRGVGTLLEDAEAFF. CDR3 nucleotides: TGTGCCAGCAGTTATTCCCGGGGAGTGGGAACACTGCTAGAAGACGCTGAAGCTTTCTTT.

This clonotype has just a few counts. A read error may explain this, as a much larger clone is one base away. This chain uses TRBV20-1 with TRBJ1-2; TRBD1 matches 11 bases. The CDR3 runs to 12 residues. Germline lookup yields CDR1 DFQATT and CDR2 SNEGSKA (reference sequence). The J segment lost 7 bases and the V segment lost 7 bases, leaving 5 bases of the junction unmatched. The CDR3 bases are TGCAGTGGCGGGACAGGGGGGGGTGGCTACACCTTC. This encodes CSGGTGGGGYTF.

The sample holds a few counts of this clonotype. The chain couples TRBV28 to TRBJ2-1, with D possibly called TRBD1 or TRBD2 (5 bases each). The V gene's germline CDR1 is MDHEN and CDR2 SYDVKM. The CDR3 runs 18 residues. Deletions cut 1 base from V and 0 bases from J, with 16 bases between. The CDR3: CASSLSTGLGSSYNEQFF. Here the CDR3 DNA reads TGTGCCAGCAGTTTATCTACAGGTTTGGGGAGCTCCTACAATGAGCAGTTCTTC.

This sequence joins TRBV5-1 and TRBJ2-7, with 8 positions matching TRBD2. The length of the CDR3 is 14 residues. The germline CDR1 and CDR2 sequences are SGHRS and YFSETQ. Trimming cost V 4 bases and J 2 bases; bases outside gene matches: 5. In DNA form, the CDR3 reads TGCGCCAGCAGCGTAAGCGGGAGCCCCTACGAGCAGTACTTC. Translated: CASSVSGSPYEQYF.

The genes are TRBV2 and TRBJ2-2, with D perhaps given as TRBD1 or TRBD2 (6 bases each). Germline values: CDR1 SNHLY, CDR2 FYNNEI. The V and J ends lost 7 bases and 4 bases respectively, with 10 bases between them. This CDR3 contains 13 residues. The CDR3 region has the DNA TGTGCCAGCAAGGGGGGATTCACCGGGGAGCTGTTTTTT. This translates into CASKGGFTGELFF.

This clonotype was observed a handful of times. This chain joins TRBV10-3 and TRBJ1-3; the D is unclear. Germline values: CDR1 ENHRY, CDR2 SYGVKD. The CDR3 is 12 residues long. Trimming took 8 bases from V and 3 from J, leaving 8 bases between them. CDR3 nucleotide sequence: TGTGCCATCGCTGAATTTGGAAACACCATATATTTT. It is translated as CAIAEFGNTIYF.

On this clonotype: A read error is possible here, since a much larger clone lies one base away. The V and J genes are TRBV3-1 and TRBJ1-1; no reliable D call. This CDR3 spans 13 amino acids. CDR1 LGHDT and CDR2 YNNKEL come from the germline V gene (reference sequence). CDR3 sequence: CASNQVAGTEAFF. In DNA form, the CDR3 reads TGTGCCAGCAACCAAGTGGCGGGCACTGAAGCTTTCTTT.

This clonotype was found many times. The DNA of the CDR3 is TGTGCCACCAGTGACCCGGACAGAGGCTATGGCTACACCTTC. Amino acid sequence: CATSDPDRGYGYTF. The chain has TRBV24-1 and TRBJ1-2, with a weak D call TRBD1 (6 bases). The germline V gene encodes CDR1 KGHDR and CDR2 SFDVKD. V lost 4 bases and J lost 4, with 12 bases in between. The CDR3 sequence is 14 residues long.

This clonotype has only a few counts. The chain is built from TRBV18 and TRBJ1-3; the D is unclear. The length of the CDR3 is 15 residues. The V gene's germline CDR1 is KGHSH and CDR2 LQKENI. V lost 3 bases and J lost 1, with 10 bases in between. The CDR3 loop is CASSPGLGSGNTIYF. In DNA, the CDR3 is TGTGCCAGCTCACCTGGACTCGGGTCTGGAAACACCATATATTTT.

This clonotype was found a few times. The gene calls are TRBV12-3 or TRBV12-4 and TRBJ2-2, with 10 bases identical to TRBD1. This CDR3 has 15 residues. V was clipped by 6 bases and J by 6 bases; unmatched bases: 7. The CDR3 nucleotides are TGTGCCAGCAGCCCGGGACAGGGGTTCTCCGGGGAGCTGTTTTTT. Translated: CASSPGQGFSGELFF.